This TCR beta chain was obtained from a study of blood T cell repertoires in COVID-19. Study summary: There were acute and convalescent COVID-19 samples, and they came from the United States, Italy and Spain.

Some clones are missing from TCRdb's copy, which holds only in-frame ones; the method was immunoSEQ multiplex PCR. The table has some 190,000 clones, about 88% seen once; the top ten hold under 2.5%. Trimming removed 3 bases from V and 3 bases from J, with 11 bases in between. This CDR3 comprises 14 residues. CDR1 and CDR2 from the germline V gene are SNHLY and FYNNEI. The receptor comes from a woman aged 40 to 50 with acute COVID-19. The chain employs TRBV2 and TRBJ1-1; maybe TRBD1 (5 bases). The specimen was PBMCs or T cells enriched from blood (not recorded which). The CDR3 protein is CASSDTGGDTEAFF. The CDR3 coding sequence is TGTGCCAGCAGTGACACAGGAGGGGACACTGAAGCTTTCTTT.